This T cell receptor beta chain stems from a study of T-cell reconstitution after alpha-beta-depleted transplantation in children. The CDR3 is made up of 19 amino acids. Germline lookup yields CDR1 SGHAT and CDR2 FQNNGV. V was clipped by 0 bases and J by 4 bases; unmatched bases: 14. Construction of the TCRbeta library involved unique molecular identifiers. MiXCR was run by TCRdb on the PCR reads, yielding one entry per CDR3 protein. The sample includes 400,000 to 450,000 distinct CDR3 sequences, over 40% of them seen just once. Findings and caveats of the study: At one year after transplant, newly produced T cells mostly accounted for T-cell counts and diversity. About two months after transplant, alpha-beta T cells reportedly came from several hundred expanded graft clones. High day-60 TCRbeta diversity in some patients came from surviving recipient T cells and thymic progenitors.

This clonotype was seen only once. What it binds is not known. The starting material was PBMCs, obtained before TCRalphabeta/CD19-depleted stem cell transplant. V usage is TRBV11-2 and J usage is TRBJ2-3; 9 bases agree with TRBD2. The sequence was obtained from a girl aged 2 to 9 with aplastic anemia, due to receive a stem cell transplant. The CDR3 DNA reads TGTGCCAGCAGCTTAGATGACCAACCGACTAGCGGTATAGCAGATACGCAGTATTTT. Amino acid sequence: CASSLDDQPTSGIADTQYF.